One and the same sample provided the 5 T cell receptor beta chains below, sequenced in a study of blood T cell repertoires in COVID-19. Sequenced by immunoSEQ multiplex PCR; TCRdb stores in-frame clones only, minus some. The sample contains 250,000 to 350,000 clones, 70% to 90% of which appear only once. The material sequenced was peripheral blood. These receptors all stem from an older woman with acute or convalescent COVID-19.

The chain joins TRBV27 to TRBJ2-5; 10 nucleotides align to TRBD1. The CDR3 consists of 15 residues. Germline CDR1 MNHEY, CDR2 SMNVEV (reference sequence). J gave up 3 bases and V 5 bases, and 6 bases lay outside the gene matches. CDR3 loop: CASSIPGQGKETQYF. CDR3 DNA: TGTGCCAGCAGTATACCGGGACAGGGGAAAGAGACCCAGTACTTC.

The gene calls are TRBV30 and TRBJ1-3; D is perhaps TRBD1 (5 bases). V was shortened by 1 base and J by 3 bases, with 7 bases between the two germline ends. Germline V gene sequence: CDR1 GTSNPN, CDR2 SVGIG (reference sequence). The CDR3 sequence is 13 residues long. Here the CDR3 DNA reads TGTGCCTGGAGTGCCGGGGGTGGAAACACCATATATTTT. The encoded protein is CAWSAGGGNTIYF.

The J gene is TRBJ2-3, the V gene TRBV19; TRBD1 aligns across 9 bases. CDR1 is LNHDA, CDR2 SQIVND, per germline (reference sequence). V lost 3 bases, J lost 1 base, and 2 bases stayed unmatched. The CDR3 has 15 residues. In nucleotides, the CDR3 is TGTGCCAGTAGTATCTGGGACAGGGGCACAGATACGCAGTATTTT. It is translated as CASSIWDRGTDTQYF.

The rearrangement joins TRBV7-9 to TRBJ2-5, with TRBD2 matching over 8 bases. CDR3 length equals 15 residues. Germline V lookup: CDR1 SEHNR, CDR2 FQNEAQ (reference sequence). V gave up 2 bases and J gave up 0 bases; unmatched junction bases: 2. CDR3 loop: CASSLSGSNQETQYF. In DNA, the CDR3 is TGTGCCAGCAGCTTAAGCGGGAGTAACCAAGAGACCCAGTACTTC.

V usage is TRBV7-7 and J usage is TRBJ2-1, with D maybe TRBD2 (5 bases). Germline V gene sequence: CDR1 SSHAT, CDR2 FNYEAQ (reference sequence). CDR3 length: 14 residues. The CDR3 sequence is CASSRELVNNEQFF. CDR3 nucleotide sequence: TGTGCTAGCTCCCGGGAACTAGTCAACAATGAGCAGTTCTTC.